A selection of T cell receptor beta chains follows, all from one sample in a study of blood T cell repertoires in COVID-19. The protocol was immunoSEQ multiplex PCR, while the TCRdb copy is restricted to in-frame clones and leaves out a portion. The data contain some 140,000 clones, under 80% of them singletons. Material for sequencing was peripheral blood. All receptors derive from a man older than 75 with acute or convalescent COVID-19. CDR3s leave out the opening cysteine and the closing phenylalanine or tryptophan.

TRBJ2-5,TRBV5-6,ASSYTGLETQY
TRBJ1-5,TRBV19,ASRGQDTGRPQH
TRBJ1-1,TRBV13,ASSFPAEAF
TRBJ2-1,TRBV6-2/TRBV6-3,ASSWGQYNEQF
TRBJ2-7,TRBV9,ASSVDGRAYEQY
TRBJ1-2,TRBV19,ASSTNGGGQDGYT
TRBJ2-1,TRBV11-2,ASSLGGGPYNEQF
TRBJ1-4,TRBV27,ASSPKIEKLF
TRBJ2-7,TRBV5-1,ASSLVFLGGANRYEQY
TRBJ2-5,TRBV6-5,ASSDYNRGRGTQY
TRBJ2-2,TRBV11-2,ASSVAGTSLTGELF
TRBJ1-2,TRBV5-1,ASSFSGGPSNYGYT
TRBJ1-5,TRBV24-1,ATSDSTRGQLQPQH
TRBJ1-5,TRBV7-8,ASSLQGGNQPQH
TRBJ1-4,TRBV5-1,ASRRDNEKLF
TRBJ1-2,TRBV15,ATSRDAGNYGYT
TRBJ1-2,TRBV5-6,ASRPGTGWGSNYGYT
TRBJ2-6,TRBV7-3,ASSLGLSGANVLT
TRBJ2-5,TRBV9,ASSPHEEAQY
TRBJ1-1,TRBV6-4,ASRRTGGTEAF
TRBJ1-2,TRBV29-1,SVTGQGTSNYGYT
TRBJ2-2,TRBV5-1,ASRLTGDTGELF
TRBJ2-2,TRBV12-3/TRBV12-4,ASSLARGGELF
TRBJ2-2,TRBV4-2,ASSQVGLNTGELF